These T cell receptor beta chains were read from a single sample in a study of technical replicates of blood from a handful of donors. Profiling relied on immunoSEQ multiplex PCR, and the TCRdb table lists in-frame clones only, not all of them. Counted here are tens of thousands of clones, 95% to 98% occurring once; the ten biggest clones make up under 0.2%. The sequenced material came from T cells isolated from PBMCs. The receptors were sampled from a human donor in good health. Each CDR3 is given with its conserved first and last residue. A D gene is named only where the DNA matches it firmly. Size is omitted from some rows. Given values are once, few, many or a class for expanded clones.

DNA	CDR3	D	size	V	J
TGTGCCAGCTCACCGCGGGGGGGTAAAGAGACCCAGTACTTC	CASSPRGGKETQYF	TRBD2	.	TRBV18	TRBJ2-5
TGCGCCAGCAGCCAGAGCTCCTACGAGCAGTACTTC	CASSQSSYEQYF	.	.	TRBV4-1	TRBJ2-7
TGCGCCAGCAGCTTAAACGGCGGGAGGGTCACAGATACGCAGTATTTT	CASSLNGGRVTDTQYF	TRBD2	.	TRBV4-1	TRBJ2-3
TGTGCCAGCAGCCTCGTAGGGACAGGCGGAAACACCATATATTTT	CASSLVGTGGNTIYF	TRBD1	once	TRBV7-3	TRBJ1-3
TGCGCCAGCAGCTATCCGGGACAGGACTACGAGCAGTACTTC	CASSYPGQDYEQYF	TRBD1	.	TRBV4-1	TRBJ2-7
TGTGCCAGCACCGGGGACAGGGGGCTAAGCTACACCTTC	CASTGDRGLSYTF	TRBD1	.	TRBV11-2	TRBJ1-2
TGTGCCTGGAGTGTAGGACAGATGAACACTGAAGCTTTCTTT	CAWSVGQMNTEAFF	.	.	TRBV30	TRBJ1-1
TGTGCCAGCAGCAGCGTGTCTGGGACAGCAAGCTACAATGAGCAGTTCTTC	CASSSVSGTASYNEQFF	TRBD1	.	TRBV7-3	TRBJ2-1
TGTGCCTGGAGACCGGGACAGGACCACACCGGGGAGCTGTTTTTT	CAWRPGQDHTGELFF	TRBD1	once	TRBV30	TRBJ2-2
TGCGCCAGCAGCTTGGAGGCCGGGGAAAAACTGTTTTTT	CASSLEAGEKLFF	.	.	TRBV5-1	TRBJ1-4
TGTGCCAGCAGCAAAAACTCGGGGGGGGCGAAGGGGTACAACGAGCAGTACTTC	CASSKNSGGAKGYNEQYF	TRBD2	.	TRBV11-2	TRBJ2-7
TGCGCCAGCAGCTTGCGAGGGCCCCTCTACAATGAGCAGTTCTTC	CASSLRGPLYNEQFF	.	.	TRBV5-1	TRBJ2-1
TGCGCCAGCAGCATATCAGGACGGGATCTCACCGGGGAGCTGTTTTTT	CASSISGRDLTGELFF	.	.	TRBV5-1	TRBJ2-2
TGCGCCAGCAGCTCCTTATCAGGGGACACTGAAGCTTTCTTT	CASSSLSGDTEAFF	.	.	TRBV5-1	TRBJ1-1
TGTGCCAGCAGTGACGTCTGGGACAGTAACTATGGCTACACCTTC	CASSDVWDSNYGYTF	TRBD1	.	TRBV6-4	TRBJ1-2
TGTGCCAGCAGTTTGGCACTAGCTTTACAGATCTCCTACGAGCAGTACTTC	CASSLALALQISYEQYF	.	.	TRBV28	TRBJ2-7
TGTGCCACCAGCAGAGACGCGGGGGGGCCTAAGGGAGATACGCAGTATTTT	CATSRDAGGPKGDTQYF	TRBD2	.	TRBV15	TRBJ2-3
TGTGCCAGCAGCTTCCCTGGACAGGGACGTAATGGCTACACCTTC	CASSFPGQGRNGYTF	TRBD1	.	TRBV6-5	TRBJ1-2
TGTGCCACCAGCAGAGATGATCCCAGGTTCACCGGGGAGCTGTTTTTT	CATSRDDPRFTGELFF	.	.	TRBV15	TRBJ2-2
TGTGCCAGCAGCTTAGGGGGCAGTGAAGCTTTCTTT	CASSLGGSEAFF	.	.	TRBV7-9	TRBJ1-1
TGTGCCAGCAGCTTAGGAGCGGGGCGTTCTACTGAAGCTTTCTTT	CASSLGAGRSTEAFF	.	.	TRBV7-2	TRBJ1-1
TGTGCCAGCAGTATCCGGGGGGAGACCCAGTACTTC	CASSIRGETQYF	.	.	TRBV27	TRBJ2-5
TGTGCCAGTAGCCGGCGGAAGGAGGGGAGCAATCAGCCCCAGCATTTT	CASSRRKEGSNQPQHF	.	.	TRBV19	TRBJ1-5
TGTGCCTGGAGCGCAATAGTGTTCGGGTCGAATGAGCAGTTCTTC	CAWSAIVFGSNEQFF	.	once	TRBV30	TRBJ2-1
TGTGCCAGCAGCCAAGATGTCAGGGCCGACGGGCAGTACTTC	CASSQDVRADGQYF	.	.	TRBV4-2	TRBJ2-7
TGTGCCAGCAGCTTAACCCGCTTGACAGGGGACGGGGCCAACGTCCTGACTTTC	CASSLTRLTGDGANVLTF	TRBD1	.	TRBV7-3	TRBJ2-6
TGTGCCAGCAGCGTAGACGGGACACTCTCTGGAAACACCATATATTTT	CASSVDGTLSGNTIYF	.	.	TRBV9	TRBJ1-3
TGTGCCAGCAGTGCTAGCGGGAGCGCCGACTTCAATGAGCAGTTCTTC	CASSASGSADFNEQFF	TRBD2	.	TRBV28	TRBJ2-1
TGCGCCAGCAGCCGGACAGGGCAAACCGGGGAGCTGTTTTTT	CASSRTGQTGELFF	TRBD1	once	TRBV5-1	TRBJ2-2
TGTGCCACCAGCCGAGGGGGCGGGAGGGCCCACGAGCAGTACTTC	CATSRGGGRAHEQYF	TRBD2	.	TRBV15	TRBJ2-7
TGTGCCAGCACTTACGGGACGGGAGGGGTGAACACTGAAGCTTTCTTT	CASTYGTGGVNTEAFF	.	once	TRBV6-5	TRBJ1-1
TGTGCCAGCAGCGGACTCAGGGATAAGGGAGGGACTGAAGCTTTCTTT	CASSGLRDKGGTEAFF	.	.	TRBV9	TRBJ1-1
TGTGCCAGCAGTTCTAGCGCGGCCCAGTACTTC	CASSSSAAQYF	.	.	TRBV28	TRBJ2-5
TGTGCCACCAGCTCCGCGCCGGCGGTGTTGCGGGACAATGAGCAGTTCTTC	CATSSAPAVLRDNEQFF	.	.	TRBV15	TRBJ2-1
TGTGCCAGCAGTTTATTAATAGGGACAGGGTTGGAAGAGACCCAGTACTTC	CASSLLIGTGLEETQYF	TRBD1	.	TRBV27	TRBJ2-5
TGTGCCAGCAGCGTTGGTGACGGGGGGACCCTAAGCACAGATACGCAGTATTTT	CASSVGDGGTLSTDTQYF	TRBD2	.	TRBV9	TRBJ2-3
TGTGCCATCGGGTTGTTAAATAGCGGGACCAACACCGGGGAGCTGTTTTTT	CAIGLLNSGTNTGELFF	TRBD2	.	TRBV10-3	TRBJ2-2
TGTGCCAGCAGCCCAGATACGAACACCGGGGAGCTGTTTTTT	CASSPDTNTGELFF	.	.	TRBV28	TRBJ2-2
TGTGCCAGCAGTGAAAGGGGGGGTAGCGGGACACTTCAAGAGACCCAGTACTTC	CASSERGGSGTLQETQYF	TRBD2	.	TRBV2	TRBJ2-5
TGCGCCAGCAAATGGCAGGGGACCGCCGGGGAGCTGTTTTTT	CASKWQGTAGELFF	.	.	TRBV4-1	TRBJ2-2
TGTGCCAGCAGCTTAGATACTGTAGTGGGCATCTCTCCCACTGAAGCTTTCTTT	CASSLDTVVGISPTEAFF	.	.	TRBV11-3	TRBJ1-1
TGTGCCAGCAGCCAAGGAGTAGCGGAAGAGACCCAGTACTTC	CASSQGVAEETQYF	.	.	TRBV7-2	TRBJ2-5
TGTGCCAGCAGTTTTACGTGGGTTGCCCGGGAGCTGTCCTACGAGCAGTACTTC	CASSFTWVARELSYEQYF	.	.	TRBV28	TRBJ2-7
TGTGCCAGCAGGGTACTAAGCTCCTACGAGCAGTACTTC	CASRVLSSYEQYF	.	.	TRBV28	TRBJ2-7